The next 12 T cell receptor beta chains were all read from a single sample in a study of human T cells and chemical hapten exposure. Time point in this sample: pre-sensitization, week 0. Treatment described: therapeutic diphenylcyclopropenone sensitization with weekly scalp DPC. From the RACE reads, TCRdb called clonotypes with MiXCR, one entry per CDR3 protein. In the table there are about 180,000 distinct CDR3 sequences, 30% of which are singletons. The sample was whole blood, taken in connection with sensitization to the hapten diphenylcyclopropenone (DPC). The receptors were sampled from a young woman with alopecia areata. Some clones in this sample may be carry-over from other donors' samples.

This rearrangement joins TRBV3-1 to TRBJ2-2, with 7 nucleotides matching TRBD1. The germline gives CDR1 LGHDT, CDR2 YNNKEL (reference sequence). The junction had 8 bases not matched to a gene; V was cut back by 1 base and J by 3 bases. The CDR3 is made up of 17 amino acids. The CDR3 region is CASSQGLGQPYTGELFF. The CDR3 DNA is TGTGCCAGCAGCCAAGGACTGGGACAGCCCTACACCGGGGAGCTGTTTTTT.

This clonotype was picked up many times. V and J are TRBV6-2 or TRBV6-3 and TRBJ1-1; D gene uncertain. Trimming stripped 0 bases from V and 4 bases from J, with 12 bases between. The CDR3 length is 15 residues. Germline loops: CDR1 MNHEY, CDR2 SVGEGT. CDR3 nucleotide sequence: TGTGCCAGCAGTTACTCGAGGGTATTGAGCACTGAAGCTTTCTTT. Translated, it gives CASSYSRVLSTEAFF.

The chain recombines TRBV6-5 with TRBJ2-2; possibly TRBD2 for D (5 bases). The CDR3 extends over 14 amino acids. Trimming took off 6 bases at V and 5 bases at J, with 13 bases between the two ends. Germline V gene sequence: CDR1 MNHEY, CDR2 SVGAGI. CDR3 nucleotides: TGTGCCAGCAGACGGGAATTGGGAACCGGGGAGCTGTTTTTT. This encodes CASRRELGTGELFF.

This clonotype was found a few times. The chain joins TRBV29-1 to TRBJ1-1; D unresolved. There are 11 residues in the CDR3. Germline CDR1 and CDR2: SQVTM and ANQGSEA. Trimming removed 6 bases from V and 4 bases from J, with 9 bases in between. Here the CDR3 reads CSVGGPTEAFF. CDR3 bases: TGCAGCGTCGGAGGGCCCACTGAAGCTTTCTTT.

The chain links TRBV5-1 to TRBJ2-1; 9 positions agree with TRBD2. With V trimmed by 2 bases and J by 9 bases, 6 bases remained unmatched. This CDR3 spans 14 amino acids. The germline V gene has CDR1 SGHRS and CDR2 YFSETQ. For the CDR3, the DNA is TGCGCCAGCAGCTTACTAGCGGGCCAAGCTGAGCAGTTCTTC. This gives the protein CASSLLAGQAEQFF.

This clonotype appeared a few times. This chain links TRBV11-2 with TRBJ2-5; D is possibly TRBD1 (5 bases). Germline V gives CDR1 SGHAT, CDR2 FQNNGV. The CDR3 sequence is 16 residues long. The V end lost 3 bases, the J end lost 1 base, and 15 bases lay between the germline ends. CDR3 loop: CASSFSATVFQETQYF. The CDR3 DNA reads TGTGCCAGCAGCTTTTCGGCGACAGTATTCCAAGAGACCCAGTACTTC. Based on the CDR3 plus reference TRBV11-2 and TRBJ2-5, the full variable domain is EAGVAQSPRYKIIEKRQSVAFWCNPISGHATLYWYQQILGQGPKLLIQFQNNGVVDDSQLPKDRFSAERLKGVDSTLKIQPAKLEDSAVYLCASSFSATVFQETQYFGPGTRLLVL.

The chain joins TRBV29-1 to TRBJ2-2; the D is unclear. V gave up 6 bases and J gave up 6 bases, with 11 bases separating them. Germline-derived CDR1 and CDR2 are SQVTM and ANQGSEA. The CDR3 has 12 residues. The CDR3 protein is CSVRMVPGELFF. CDR3 nucleotide sequence: TGCAGCGTCCGGATGGTGCCCGGGGAGCTGTTTTTT.

V usage is TRBV5-1 and J usage is TRBJ2-5; 8 bases match TRBD1. The CDR3 runs 13 residues. The V gene's germline CDR1 is SGHRS and CDR2 YFSETQ. V lost 0 bases, J lost 6 bases, and 1 base stayed unmatched. The CDR3 DNA is TGCGCCAGCAGCTTGGGACAGGGGAAGACCCAGTACTTC. Residues: CASSLGQGKTQYF.

This clonotype was observed a few times. V gene TRBV2 combines with J gene TRBJ1-1; D is possibly TRBD1 (5 bases). Germline V gives CDR1 SNHLY, CDR2 FYNNEI. The CDR3 is made up of 13 amino acids. V lost 6 bases and J lost 5, with 13 bases in between. The CDR3 DNA reads as TGTGCCAGCAGGCTCAGGGAGGGGACTGAAGCTTTCTTT. Encoded protein: CASRLREGTEAFF.

This clonotype showed up just a few times. The V call is TRBV20-1, the J call TRBJ2-1; 12 nucleotides align to TRBD2. Germline V CDR1 and CDR2: DFQATT, SNEGSKA (reference sequence). The CDR3 spans 14 residues. The junction had 6 bases not matched to a gene; V was cut back by 5 bases and J by 7 bases. For the CDR3, the DNA is TGCAGTGCTCCGACTAGCGGGGGCGGGAATGAGCAGTTCTTC. It codes for CSAPTSGGGNEQFF.

This clonotype was detected only a few times. The chain combines TRBV29-1 with TRBJ2-5, with a tentative D call TRBD1 (6 bases). From germline, CDR1 is SQVTM and CDR2 ANQGSEA. Trimming took off 0 bases at V and 7 bases at J, with 12 bases between the two ends. The CDR3 has 13 residues. CDR3 amino acids: CSVEEQGVGTQYF. The DNA for the CDR3 is TGCAGCGTTGAAGAACAGGGAGTCGGGACCCAGTACTTC.

This clonotype appeared a few times. CDR3 DNA: TGCAGTGCCCCCCGTGGGCAGGGAAACACCATATATTTT. This codes for CSAPRGQGNTIYF. V usage is TRBV20-1 and J usage is TRBJ1-3; no clear D gene. Germline assignment: CDR1 DFQATT and CDR2 SNEGSKA (reference sequence). The CDR3 runs to 13 residues. The V end was cut by 6 bases, the J end by 4 bases, with 13 bases between.